Detailed here is one T cell receptor (beta chain). The data were produced by immunoSEQ multiplex PCR, yet TCRdb's version contains in-frame clones alone and is incomplete. Found here are about 49,000 clones, nearly 90% of them singletons; the top ten hold around 5%. The sample belongs to a study of T cell changes during pregnancy in multiple sclerosis. Sequenced here: peripheral blood, sampled after pregnancy. The TCR sequence derives from a female donor in good health, enrolled as a control in a pregnancy study.

The CDR3 coding sequence is TGTGCCAGCAGCTTGGGCCCAGTTATCGAGCAGTTCTTC. It is translated as CASSLGPVIEQFF. The V and J genes are TRBV5-4 and TRBJ2-1, with D uncertain. Trimming removed 0 bases from V and 10 bases from J, with 11 bases in between. The length of the CDR3 is 13 residues. Per germline, CDR1 SGHNT and CDR2 YYREEE (reference sequence).